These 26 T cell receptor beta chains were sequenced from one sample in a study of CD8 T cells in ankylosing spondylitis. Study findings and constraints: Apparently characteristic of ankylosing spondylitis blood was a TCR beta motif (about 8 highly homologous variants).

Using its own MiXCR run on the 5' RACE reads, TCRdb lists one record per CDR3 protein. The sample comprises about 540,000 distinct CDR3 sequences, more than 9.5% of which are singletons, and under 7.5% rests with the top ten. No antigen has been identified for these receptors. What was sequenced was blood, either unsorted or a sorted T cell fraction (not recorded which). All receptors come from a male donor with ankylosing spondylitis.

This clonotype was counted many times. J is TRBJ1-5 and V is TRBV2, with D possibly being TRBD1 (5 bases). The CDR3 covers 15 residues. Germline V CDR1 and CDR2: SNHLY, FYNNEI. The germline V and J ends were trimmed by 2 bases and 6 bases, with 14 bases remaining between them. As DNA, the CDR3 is TGTGCCAGCAGTGAACGTCCAGGGCCGGTTCAGCCCCAGCATTTT. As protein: CASSERPGPVQPQHF.

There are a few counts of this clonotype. In DNA form, the CDR3 reads TGTGCCAGCAGTTTAATCCTACCCAAAAACATTCAGTACTTC. The encoded protein is CASSLILPKNIQYF. This sequence joins TRBV27 and TRBJ2-4; D uncertain. This CDR3 has 14 amino acids. Germline V gene sequence: CDR1 MNHEY, CDR2 SMNVEV (reference sequence). The ends were cut back, 2 bases at V and 2 bases at J, with 7 bases in the middle.

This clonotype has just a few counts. In DNA, the CDR3 is TGCAGTGCTAGACCCTACCTAGCGGGAGCTGGGACAGATACGCAGTATTTT. It translates to CSARPYLAGAGTDTQYF. The V call is TRBV20-1, the J call TRBJ2-3, with 10 bases that match TRBD2. The V and J ends lost 2 bases and 3 bases, in that order; junction bases with no gene match: 11. Germline loops: CDR1 DFQATT, CDR2 SNEGSKA (reference sequence). The CDR3 totals 17 residues.

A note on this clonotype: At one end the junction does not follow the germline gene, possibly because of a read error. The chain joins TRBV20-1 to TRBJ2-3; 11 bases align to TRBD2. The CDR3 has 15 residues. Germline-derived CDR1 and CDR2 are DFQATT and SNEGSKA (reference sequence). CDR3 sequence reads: CCASLAGVNTDTQYF. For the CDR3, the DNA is TGCTGTGCATCACTAGCGGGAGTAAACACAGATACGCAGTATTTT.

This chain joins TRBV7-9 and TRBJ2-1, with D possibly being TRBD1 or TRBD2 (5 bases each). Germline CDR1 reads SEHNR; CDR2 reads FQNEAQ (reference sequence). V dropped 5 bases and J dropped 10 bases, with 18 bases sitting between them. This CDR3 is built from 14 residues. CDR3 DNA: TGTGCCAGCAGCCCCCCGGGGCCCTCAAGGGAGCAGTTCTTC. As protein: CASSPPGPSREQFF.

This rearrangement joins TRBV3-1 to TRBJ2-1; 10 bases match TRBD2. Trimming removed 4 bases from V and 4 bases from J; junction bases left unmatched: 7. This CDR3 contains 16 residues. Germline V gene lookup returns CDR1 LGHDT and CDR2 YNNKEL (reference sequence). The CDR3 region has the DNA TGTGCCAGCAGCCCGATGACTAGCGGGCGGTACAATGAGCAGTTCTTC. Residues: CASSPMTSGRYNEQFF.

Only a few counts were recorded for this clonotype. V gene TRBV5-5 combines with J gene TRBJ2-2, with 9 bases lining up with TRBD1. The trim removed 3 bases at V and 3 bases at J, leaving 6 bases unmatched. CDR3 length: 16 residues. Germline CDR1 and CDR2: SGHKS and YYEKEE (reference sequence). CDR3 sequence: CASSWGTGLDTGELFF. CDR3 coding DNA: TGTGCCAGCAGCTGGGGGACAGGGTTGGACACCGGGGAGCTGTTTTTT.

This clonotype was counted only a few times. CDR3 in DNA: TGCGCCAGCAGCTTGGAGGGATTAGGGGGTAGGGCAGATCAGCCCCAGCATTTT. This sequence encodes CASSLEGLGGRADQPQHF. The chain joins TRBV5-1 to TRBJ1-5; maybe TRBD1 (6 bases). Trimming left V 0 bases short and J 5 bases short, with 21 bases between. The germline CDR1 and CDR2 sequences are SGHRS and YFSETQ. The CDR3 contains 18 residues.

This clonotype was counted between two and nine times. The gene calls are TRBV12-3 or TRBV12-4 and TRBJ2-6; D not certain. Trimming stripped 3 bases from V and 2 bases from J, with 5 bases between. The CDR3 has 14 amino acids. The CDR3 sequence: CASSFLAGANVLTF. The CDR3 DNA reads TGTGCCAGCAGTTTTTTAGCTGGGGCCAACGTCCTGACTTTC.

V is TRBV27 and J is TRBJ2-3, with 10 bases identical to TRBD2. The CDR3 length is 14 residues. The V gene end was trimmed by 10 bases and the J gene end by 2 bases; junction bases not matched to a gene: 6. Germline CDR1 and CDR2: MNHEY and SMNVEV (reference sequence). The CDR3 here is CATFLAGDTDTQYF. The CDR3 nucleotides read TGTGCCACCTTCCTAGCGGGAGACACAGATACGCAGTATTTT.

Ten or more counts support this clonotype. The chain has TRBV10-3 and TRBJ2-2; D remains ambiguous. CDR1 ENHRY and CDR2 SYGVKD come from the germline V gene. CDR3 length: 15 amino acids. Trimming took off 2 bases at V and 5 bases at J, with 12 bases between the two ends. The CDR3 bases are TGTGCCATCAGTGAGGTTGGCAGAACTACCGGGGAGCTGTTTTTT. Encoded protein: CAISEVGRTTGELFF.

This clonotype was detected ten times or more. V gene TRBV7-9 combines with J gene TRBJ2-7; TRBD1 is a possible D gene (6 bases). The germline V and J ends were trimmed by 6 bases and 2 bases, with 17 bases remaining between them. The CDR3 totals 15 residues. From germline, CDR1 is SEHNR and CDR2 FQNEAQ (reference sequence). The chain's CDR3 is CASSYGTPPAYEQYF. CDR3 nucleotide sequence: TGTGCCAGCAGTTACGGGACACCACCCGCCTACGAGCAGTACTTC.

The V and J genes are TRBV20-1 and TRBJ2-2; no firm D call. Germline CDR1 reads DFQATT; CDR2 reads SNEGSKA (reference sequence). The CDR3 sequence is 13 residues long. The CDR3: CMPARRNTGELFF. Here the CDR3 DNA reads TGCATGCCCGCGAGGCGGAACACCGGGGAGCTGTTTTTT.

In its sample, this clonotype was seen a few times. The CDR3 is CASSSQGPAYNEQFF. CDR3 coding DNA: TGTGCCAGCAGTTCCCAGGGGCCGGCCTACAATGAGCAGTTCTTC. The gene calls are TRBV25-1 and TRBJ2-1; TRBD1 might be the D (6 bases). V was cut by 5 bases and J by 2 bases, with 13 bases left in between. The V gene's germline CDR1 is MGHDK and CDR2 SYGVNS. The CDR3 is 15 amino acids. Supplemented by reference TRBV25-1 and TRBJ2-1, the full variable domain reads EADIYQTPRYLVIGTGKKITLECSQTMGHDKMYWYQQDPGMELHLIHYSYGVNSTEKGDLSSESTVSRIRTEHFPLTLESARPSHTSQYLCASSSQGPAYNEQFFGPGTRLTVL.

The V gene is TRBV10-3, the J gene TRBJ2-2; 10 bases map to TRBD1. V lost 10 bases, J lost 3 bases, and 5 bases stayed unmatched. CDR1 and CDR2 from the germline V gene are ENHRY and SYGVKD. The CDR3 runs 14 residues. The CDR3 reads CATAGTGDTGELFF. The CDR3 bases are TGTGCCACAGCCGGGACAGGGGACACCGGGGAGCTGTTTTTT.

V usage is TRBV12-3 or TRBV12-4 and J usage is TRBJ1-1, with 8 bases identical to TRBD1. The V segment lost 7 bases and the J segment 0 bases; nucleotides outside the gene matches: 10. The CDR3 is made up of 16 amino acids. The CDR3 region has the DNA TGTGCCAGCACTCGGGACAGGCGCCCTTTGAACACTGAAGCTTTCTTT. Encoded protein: CASTRDRRPLNTEAFF.

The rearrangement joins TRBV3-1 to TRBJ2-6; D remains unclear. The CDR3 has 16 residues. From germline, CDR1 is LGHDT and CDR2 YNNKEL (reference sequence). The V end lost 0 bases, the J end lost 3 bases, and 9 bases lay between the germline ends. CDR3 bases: TGTGCCAGCAGCCAAGAGGCTGGGTTTGGGGCCAACGTCCTGACTTTC. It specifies CASSQEAGFGANVLTF.

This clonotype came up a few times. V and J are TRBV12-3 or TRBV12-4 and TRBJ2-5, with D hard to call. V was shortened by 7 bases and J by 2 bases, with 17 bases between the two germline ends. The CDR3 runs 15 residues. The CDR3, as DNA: TGTGCCAGCACTTCCCGCGTGGAGTCGCAAGAGACCCAGTACTTC. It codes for CASTSRVESQETQYF.

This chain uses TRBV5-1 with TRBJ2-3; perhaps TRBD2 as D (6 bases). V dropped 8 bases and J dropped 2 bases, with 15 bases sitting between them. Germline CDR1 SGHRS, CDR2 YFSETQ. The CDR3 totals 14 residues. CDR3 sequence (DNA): TGCGCCAGTGGACTATTTTTGCCCACAGATACGCAGTATTTT. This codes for CASGLFLPTDTQYF.

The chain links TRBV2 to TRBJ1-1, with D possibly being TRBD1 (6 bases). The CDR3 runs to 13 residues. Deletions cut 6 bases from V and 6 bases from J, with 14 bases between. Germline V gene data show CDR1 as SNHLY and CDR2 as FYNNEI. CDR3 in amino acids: CASSLRGFAEAFF. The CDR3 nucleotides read TGTGCCAGCAGCCTTAGGGGGTTCGCTGAAGCTTTCTTT.

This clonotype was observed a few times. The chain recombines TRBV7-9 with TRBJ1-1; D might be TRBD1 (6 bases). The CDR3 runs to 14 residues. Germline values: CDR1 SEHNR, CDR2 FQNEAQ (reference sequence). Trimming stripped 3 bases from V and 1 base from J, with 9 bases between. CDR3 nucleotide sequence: TGTGCCAGCAGCTTCACAGGGTCGAACACTGAAGCTTTCTTT. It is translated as CASSFTGSNTEAFF.

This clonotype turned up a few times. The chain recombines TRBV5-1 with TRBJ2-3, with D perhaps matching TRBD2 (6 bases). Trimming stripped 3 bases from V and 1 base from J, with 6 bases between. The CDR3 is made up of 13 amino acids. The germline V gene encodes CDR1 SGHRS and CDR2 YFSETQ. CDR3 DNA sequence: TGCGCCAGCAGCTGGAGGGGCACAGATACGCAGTATTTT. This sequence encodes CASSWRGTDTQYF.

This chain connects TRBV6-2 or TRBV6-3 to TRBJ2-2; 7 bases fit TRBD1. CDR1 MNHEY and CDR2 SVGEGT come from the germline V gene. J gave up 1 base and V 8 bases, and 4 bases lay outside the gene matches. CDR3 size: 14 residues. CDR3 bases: TGTGCCAGCGGAAGGACAGGGAACACCGGGGAGCTGTTTTTT. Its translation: CASGRTGNTGELFF.

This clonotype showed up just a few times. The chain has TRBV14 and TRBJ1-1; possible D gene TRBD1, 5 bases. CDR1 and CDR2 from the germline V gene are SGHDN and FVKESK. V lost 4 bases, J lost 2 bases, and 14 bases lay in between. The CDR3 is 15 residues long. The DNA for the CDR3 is TGTGCCAGCAGCCGCGGACGGGGACTAAACACTGAAGCTTTCTTT. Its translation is CASSRGRGLNTEAFF. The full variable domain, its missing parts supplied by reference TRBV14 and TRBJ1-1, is EAGVTQFPSHSVIEKGQTVTLRCDPISGHDNLYWYRRVMGKEIKFLLHFVKESKQDESGMPNNRFLAERTGGTYSTLKVQPAELEDSGVYFCASSRGRGLNTEAFFGQGTRLTVV.

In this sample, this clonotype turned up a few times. CDR3 nucleotides: TGTGCCAGCGGTAGCGGGATGGTTGGTGAGCAGTTCTTC. Protein sequence: CASGSGMVGEQFF. The chain carries TRBV7-9 and TRBJ2-1; TRBD2 matches 8 bases. This CDR3 has 13 residues. Trimming cost V 8 bases and J 9 bases; bases outside gene matches: 9. The germline V gene has CDR1 SEHNR and CDR2 FQNEAQ (reference sequence).

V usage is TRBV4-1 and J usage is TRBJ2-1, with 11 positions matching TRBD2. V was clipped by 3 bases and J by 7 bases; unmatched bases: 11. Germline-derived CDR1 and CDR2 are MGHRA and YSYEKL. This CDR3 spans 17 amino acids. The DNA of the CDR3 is TGCGCCAGCAGCCAGGAGACCGGGACTAGCGGACGGAATGAGCAGTTCTTC. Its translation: CASSQETGTSGRNEQFF.